This T cell receptor (beta chain) was documented in a study of vaccination and CD4 T cells after COVID-19. Regarding treatment: approximately nine-day PBMC culture with coronavirus spike peptide pools or control peptides (ViraFEST assay). As to this clonotype: Its antigen is as yet unknown.

V shed 0 bases and J 3 bases; nucleotides not matched to a gene: 7. This CDR3 contains 16 residues. CDR1 and CDR2 (germline): DFQATT, SNEGSKA (reference sequence). Sequencing of DNA taken from cultured CD4+ T cells relied on the Oncomine TCR Beta short-read assay. MiXCR, run by TCRdb on the PCR reads, gives a single entry per CDR3 protein. Counted here are over 20,000 distinct CDR3 sequences, 55% to 70% occurring once; the ten biggest clones make up 4% to 5.5%. This sequence originates from a human donor who had recovered from COVID-19. Sequencing used CD4+ T cells from blood, cultured in vitro. The V call is TRBV20-1, the J call TRBJ2-2; 7 bases fit TRBD2. CDR3 protein: CSARDGLADHTGELFF. DNA of the CDR3: TGCAGTGCTAGAGATGGGCTAGCGGATCACACCGGGGAGCTGTTTTTT.